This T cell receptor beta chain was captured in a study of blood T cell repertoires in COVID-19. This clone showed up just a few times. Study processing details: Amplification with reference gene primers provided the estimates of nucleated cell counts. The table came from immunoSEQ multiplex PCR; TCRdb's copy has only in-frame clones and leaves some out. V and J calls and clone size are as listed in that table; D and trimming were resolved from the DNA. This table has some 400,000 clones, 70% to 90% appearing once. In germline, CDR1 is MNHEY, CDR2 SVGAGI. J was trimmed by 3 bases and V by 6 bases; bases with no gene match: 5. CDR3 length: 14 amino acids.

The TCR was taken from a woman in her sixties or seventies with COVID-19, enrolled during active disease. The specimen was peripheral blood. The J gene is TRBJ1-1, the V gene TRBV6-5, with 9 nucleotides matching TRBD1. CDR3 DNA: TGTGCCAGCAGGCGCCGGGACAGGGACACTGAAGCTTTCTTT. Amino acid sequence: CASRRRDRDTEAFF.